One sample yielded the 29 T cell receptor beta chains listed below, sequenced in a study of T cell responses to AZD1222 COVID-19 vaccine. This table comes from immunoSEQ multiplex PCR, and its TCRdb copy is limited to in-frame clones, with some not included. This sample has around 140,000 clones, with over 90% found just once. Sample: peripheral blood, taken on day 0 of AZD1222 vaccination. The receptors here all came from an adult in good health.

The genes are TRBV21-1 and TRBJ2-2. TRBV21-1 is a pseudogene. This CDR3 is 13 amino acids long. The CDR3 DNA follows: TGTGCCAGCAGCAAAGCAAGCACCGGGGAGCTGTTTTTT. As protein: CASSKASTGELFF.

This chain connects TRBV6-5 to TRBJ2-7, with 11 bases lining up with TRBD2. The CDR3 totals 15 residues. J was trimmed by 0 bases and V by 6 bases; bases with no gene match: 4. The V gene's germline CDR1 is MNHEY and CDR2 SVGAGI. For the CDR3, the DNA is TGTGCCAGCAGACATACTAGCGGGGGCTCCTACGAGCAGTACTTC. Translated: CASRHTSGGSYEQYF.

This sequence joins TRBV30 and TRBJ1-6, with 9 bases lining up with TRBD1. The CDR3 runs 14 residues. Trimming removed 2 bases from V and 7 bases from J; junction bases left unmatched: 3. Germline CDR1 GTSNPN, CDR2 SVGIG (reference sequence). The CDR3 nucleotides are TGTGCCTGGAGTATCGGACAGGGGAATTCACCCCTCCACTTT. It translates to CAWSIGQGNSPLHF.

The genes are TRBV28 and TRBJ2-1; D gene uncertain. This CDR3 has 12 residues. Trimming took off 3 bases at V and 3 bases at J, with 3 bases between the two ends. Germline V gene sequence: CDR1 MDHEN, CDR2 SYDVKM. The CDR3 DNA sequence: TGTGCCAGCAGTTTGGTCTACAATGAGCAGTTCTTC. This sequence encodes CASSLVYNEQFF.

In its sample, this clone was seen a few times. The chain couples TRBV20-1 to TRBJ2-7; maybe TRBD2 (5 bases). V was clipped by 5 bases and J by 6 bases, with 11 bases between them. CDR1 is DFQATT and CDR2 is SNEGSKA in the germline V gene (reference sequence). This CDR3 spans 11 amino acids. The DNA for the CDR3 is TGCAGTGCTGCACCTGGAGGCGAGCAGTACTTC. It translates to CSAAPGGEQYF.

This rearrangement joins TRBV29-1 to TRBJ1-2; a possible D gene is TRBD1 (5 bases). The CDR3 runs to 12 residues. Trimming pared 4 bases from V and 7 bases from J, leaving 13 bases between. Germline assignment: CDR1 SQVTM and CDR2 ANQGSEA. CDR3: CSVGAGGAGYTF. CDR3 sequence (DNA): TGCAGCGTTGGGGCAGGAGGGGCTGGCTACACCTTC.

CDR3 nucleotides: TGTGCCAGCTCACCTACACAGAAGAGGGCAGATACGCAGTATTTT. The encoded protein is CASSPTQKRADTQYF. V gene TRBV18 combines with J gene TRBJ2-3; the D gene is possibly TRBD2 (5 bases). CDR1 KGHSH and CDR2 LQKENI come from the germline V gene. V was cut by 3 bases and J by 4 bases, with 14 bases left in between. The CDR3 totals 15 residues. The full variable domain, rest sourced from reference TRBV18 and TRBJ2-3, is NAGVMQNPRHLVRRRGQEARLRCSPMKGHSHVYWYRQLPEEGLKFMVYLQKENIIDESGMPKERFSAEFPKEGPSILRIQQVVRGDSAAYFCASSPTQKRADTQYFGPGTRLTVL.

The CDR3, as DNA: TGTGCCATCAGTCGCCTAGCGGACTACTCCTACAATGAGCAGTTCTTC. It yields the protein CAISRLADYSYNEQFF. This rearrangement joins TRBV10-3 to TRBJ2-1; 7 bases fit TRBD2. CDR3 length equals 16 residues. CDR1 is ENHRY and CDR2 is SYGVKD in the germline V gene. With V trimmed by 5 bases and J by 0 bases, 7 bases remained unmatched.

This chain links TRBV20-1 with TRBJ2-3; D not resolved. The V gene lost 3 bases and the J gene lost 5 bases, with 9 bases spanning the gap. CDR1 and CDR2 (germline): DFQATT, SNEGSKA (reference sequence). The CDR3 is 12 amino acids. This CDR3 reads CSASAIGDTQYF. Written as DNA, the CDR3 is TGCAGTGCTAGTGCTATAGGAGATACGCAGTATTTT.

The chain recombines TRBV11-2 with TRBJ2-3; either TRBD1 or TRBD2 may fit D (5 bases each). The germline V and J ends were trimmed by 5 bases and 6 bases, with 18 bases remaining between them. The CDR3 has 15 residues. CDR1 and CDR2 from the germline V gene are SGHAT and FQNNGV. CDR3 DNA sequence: TGTGCCAGCAGCAACCGGGACGCTGCATGGGATACGCAGTATTTT. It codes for CASSNRDAAWDTQYF.

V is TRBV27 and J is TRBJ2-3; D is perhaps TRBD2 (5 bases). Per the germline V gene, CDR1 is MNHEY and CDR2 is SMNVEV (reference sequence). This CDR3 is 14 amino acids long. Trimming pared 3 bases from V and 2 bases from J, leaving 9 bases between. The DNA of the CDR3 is TGTGCCAGCAGTTTTGGACTTCTCACAGATACGCAGTATTTT. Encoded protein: CASSFGLLTDTQYF.

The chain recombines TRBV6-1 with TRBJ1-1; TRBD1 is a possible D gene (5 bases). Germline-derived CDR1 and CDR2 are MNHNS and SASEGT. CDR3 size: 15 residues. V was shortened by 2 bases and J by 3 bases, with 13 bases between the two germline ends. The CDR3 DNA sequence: TGTGCCAGCAGTGAACGGTTTGGGGGTTACACTGAAGCTTTCTTT. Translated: CASSERFGGYTEAFF.

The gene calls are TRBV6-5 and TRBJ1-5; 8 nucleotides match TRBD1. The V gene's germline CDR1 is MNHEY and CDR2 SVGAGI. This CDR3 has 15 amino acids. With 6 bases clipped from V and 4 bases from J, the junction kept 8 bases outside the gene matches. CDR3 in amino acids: CASRLTGALNQPQHF. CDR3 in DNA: TGTGCCAGCAGGCTGACAGGGGCTTTAAATCAGCCCCAGCATTTT.

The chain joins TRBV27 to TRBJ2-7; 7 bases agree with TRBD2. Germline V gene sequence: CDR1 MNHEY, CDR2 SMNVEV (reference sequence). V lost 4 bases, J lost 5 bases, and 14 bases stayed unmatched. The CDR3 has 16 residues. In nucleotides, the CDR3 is TGTGCCAGCAGTTCTGGGGTTGGGCGGGGGAACCACGAGCAGTACTTC. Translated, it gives CASSSGVGRGNHEQYF.

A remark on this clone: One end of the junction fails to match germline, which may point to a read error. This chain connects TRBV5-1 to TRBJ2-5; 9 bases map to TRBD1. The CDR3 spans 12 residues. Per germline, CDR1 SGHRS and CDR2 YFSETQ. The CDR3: CASSLPDRGLDF. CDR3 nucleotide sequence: TGCGCCAGCAGCTTGCCCGACAGGGGGTTGGACTTC.

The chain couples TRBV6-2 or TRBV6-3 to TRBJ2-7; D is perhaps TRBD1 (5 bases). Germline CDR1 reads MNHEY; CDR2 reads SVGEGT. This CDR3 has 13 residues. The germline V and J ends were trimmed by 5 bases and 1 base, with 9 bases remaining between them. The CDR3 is CASSPTESYEQYF. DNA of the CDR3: TGTGCCAGCAGTCCGACAGAGTCCTACGAGCAGTACTTC.

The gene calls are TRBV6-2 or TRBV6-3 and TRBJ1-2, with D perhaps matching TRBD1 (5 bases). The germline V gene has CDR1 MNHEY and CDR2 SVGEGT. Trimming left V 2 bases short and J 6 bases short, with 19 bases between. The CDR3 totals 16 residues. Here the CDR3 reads CASSYRQGRKDNGYTF. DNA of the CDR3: TGTGCCAGCAGTTACAGGCAGGGACGGAAAGACAATGGCTACACCTTC.

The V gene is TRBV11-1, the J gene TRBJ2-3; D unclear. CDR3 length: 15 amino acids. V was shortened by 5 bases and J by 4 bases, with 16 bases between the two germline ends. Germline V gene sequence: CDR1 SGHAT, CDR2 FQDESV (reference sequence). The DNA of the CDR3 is TGTGCCAGCAGCCCCGGGCCTGACGCCGCAGATACGCAGTATTTT. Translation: CASSPGPDAADTQYF.

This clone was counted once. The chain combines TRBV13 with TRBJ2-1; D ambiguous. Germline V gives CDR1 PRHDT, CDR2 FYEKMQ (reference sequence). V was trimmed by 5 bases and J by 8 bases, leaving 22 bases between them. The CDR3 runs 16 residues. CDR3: CASSHQTLTNRDEQFF. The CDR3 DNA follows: TGTGCCAGCAGCCACCAGACATTAACAAACAGAGATGAGCAGTTCTTC.

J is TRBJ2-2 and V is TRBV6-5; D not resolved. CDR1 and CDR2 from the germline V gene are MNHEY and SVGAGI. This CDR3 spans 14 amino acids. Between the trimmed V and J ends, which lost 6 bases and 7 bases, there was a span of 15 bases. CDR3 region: CASSPDGQFGELFF. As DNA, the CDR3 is TGTGCCAGCAGCCCGGACGGCCAATTCGGGGAGCTGTTTTTT.

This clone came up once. CDR3 nucleotide sequence: TGTGCCAGCAGCCGACCGGGGGTCCTAGATGAAGCTTTCTTT. Its translation is CASSRPGVLDEAFF. The chain links TRBV5-6 to TRBJ1-1; perhaps TRBD1 as D (5 bases). V was clipped by 4 bases and J by 7 bases, with 17 bases between them. The CDR3 totals 14 residues. Looked up from germline, CDR1 is SGHDT and CDR2 is YYEEEE.

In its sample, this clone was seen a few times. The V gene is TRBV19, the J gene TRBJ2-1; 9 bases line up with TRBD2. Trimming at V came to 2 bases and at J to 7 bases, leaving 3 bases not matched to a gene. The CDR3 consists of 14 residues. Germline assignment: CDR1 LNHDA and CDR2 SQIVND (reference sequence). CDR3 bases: TGTGCCAGTAGTATAATAGCGGGAGAGAATGAGCAGTTCTTC. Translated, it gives CASSIIAGENEQFF.

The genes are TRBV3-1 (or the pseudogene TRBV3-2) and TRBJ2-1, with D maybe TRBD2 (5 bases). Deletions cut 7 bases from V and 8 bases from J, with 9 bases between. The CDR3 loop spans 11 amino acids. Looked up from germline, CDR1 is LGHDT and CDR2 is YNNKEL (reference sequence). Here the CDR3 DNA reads TGTGCCAGCACGGGGTACTATGAGCAGTTCTTC. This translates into CASTGYYEQFF.

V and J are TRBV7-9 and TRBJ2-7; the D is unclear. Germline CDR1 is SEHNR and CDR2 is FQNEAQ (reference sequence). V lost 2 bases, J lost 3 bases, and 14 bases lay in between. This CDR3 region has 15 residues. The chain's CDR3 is CASSLPSATYYEQYF. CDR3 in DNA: TGTGCCAGCAGCTTACCGAGCGCAACCTACTACGAGCAGTACTTC.

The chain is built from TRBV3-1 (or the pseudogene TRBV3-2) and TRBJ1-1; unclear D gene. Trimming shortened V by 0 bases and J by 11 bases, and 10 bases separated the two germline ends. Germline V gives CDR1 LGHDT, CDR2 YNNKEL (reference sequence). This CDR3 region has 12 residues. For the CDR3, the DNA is TGTGCCAGCAGCCAAGATAGGAGGAGTGCTTTCTTT. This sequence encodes CASSQDRRSAFF.

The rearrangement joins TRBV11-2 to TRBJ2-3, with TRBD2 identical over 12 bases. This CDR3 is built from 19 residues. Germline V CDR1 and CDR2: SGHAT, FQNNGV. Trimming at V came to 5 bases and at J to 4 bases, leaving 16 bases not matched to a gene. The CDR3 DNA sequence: TGTGCCAGCAGCGCTCGGAAACTAGCGGGGGGTGGGTTGGCAGATACGCAGTATTTT. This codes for CASSARKLAGGGLADTQYF.

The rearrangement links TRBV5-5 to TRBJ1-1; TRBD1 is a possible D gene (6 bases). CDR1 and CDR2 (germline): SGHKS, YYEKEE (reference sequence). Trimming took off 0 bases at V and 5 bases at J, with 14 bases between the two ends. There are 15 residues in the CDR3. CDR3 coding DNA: TGTGCCAGCAGCTTGGGGCCAGGGGAAGATACTGAAGCTTTCTTT. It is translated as CASSLGPGEDTEAFF. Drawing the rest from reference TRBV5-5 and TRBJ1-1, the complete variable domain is DAGVTQSPTHLIKTRGQQVTLRCSPISGHKSVSWYQQVLGQGPQFIFQYYEKEERGRGNFPDRFSARQFPNYSSELNVNALLLGDSALYLCASSLGPGEDTEAFFGQGTRLTVV.

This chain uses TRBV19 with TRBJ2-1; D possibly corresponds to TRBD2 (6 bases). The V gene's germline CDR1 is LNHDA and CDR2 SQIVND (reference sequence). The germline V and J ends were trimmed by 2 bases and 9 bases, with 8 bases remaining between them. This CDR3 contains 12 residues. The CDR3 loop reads CASSIRRGEQFF. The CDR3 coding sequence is TGTGCCAGTAGTATAAGGCGGGGTGAGCAGTTCTTC.

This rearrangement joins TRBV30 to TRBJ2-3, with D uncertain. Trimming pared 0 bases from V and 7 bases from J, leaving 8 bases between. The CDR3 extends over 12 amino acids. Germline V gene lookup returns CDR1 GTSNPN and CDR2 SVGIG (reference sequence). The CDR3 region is CAWSVVHHTQYF. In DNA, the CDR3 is TGTGCCTGGAGTGTCGTTCACCATACGCAGTATTTT.